This T cell receptor beta chain was obtained from a study of T-cell memory formation after mild COVID-19. Study-level information: In these data, TCR clusters were largely donor specific.

TCRdb re-called the 5' RACE reads with MiXCR, one entry per CDR3 protein. The sample consists of some 410,000 distinct CDR3 sequences, about 25% of them appearing once. About this clonotype: Antigen unknown.

General study results and limits: Balance between CD4 and CD8 was seen in clones contracting day 15 to 85, and a CD4+ lean was seen in later expanders. Mainly in CM and EM were contracting CD4+ clones; CD8+ were in EMRA. A subset of responding clones appeared in pre-infection memory, suggesting cross-reactive memory joined.

Germline V CDR1 and CDR2: MNHEY, SMNVEV (reference sequence). The CDR3 length is 14 residues. Trimming cost V 6 bases and J 3 bases; bases outside gene matches: 4. Sequencing was done on a sample of PBMCs or a T cell subset sorted from them (not recorded which). The source is an adult woman who had mild COVID-19 (a few samples of this study predate the infection). Cell type and time point are not known. The chain combines TRBV27 with TRBJ2-1, with 8 bases identical to TRBD1. The CDR3 DNA sequence: TGTGCCAGCAGAAGACAGGGGATCTACAATGAGCAGTTCTTC. Protein product: CASRRQGIYNEQFF.